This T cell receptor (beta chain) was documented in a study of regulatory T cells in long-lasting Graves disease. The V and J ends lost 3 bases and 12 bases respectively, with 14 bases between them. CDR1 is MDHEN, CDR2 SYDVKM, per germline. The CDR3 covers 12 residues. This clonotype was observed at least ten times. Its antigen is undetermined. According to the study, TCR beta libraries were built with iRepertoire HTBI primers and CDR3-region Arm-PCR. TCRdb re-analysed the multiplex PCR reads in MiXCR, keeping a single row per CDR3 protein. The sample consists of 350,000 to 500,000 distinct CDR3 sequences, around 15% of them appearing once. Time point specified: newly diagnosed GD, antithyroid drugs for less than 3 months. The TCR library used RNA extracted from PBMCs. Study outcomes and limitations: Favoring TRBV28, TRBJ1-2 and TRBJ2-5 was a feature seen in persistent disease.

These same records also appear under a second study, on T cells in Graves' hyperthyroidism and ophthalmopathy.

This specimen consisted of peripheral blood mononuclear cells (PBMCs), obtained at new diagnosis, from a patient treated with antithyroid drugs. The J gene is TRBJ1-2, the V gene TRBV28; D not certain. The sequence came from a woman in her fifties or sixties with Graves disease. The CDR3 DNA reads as TGTGCCAGCAGTTTGCAGCTGGAGGGCCACACCTTC. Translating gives CASSLQLEGHTF.